Reported below is one T cell receptor (beta chain). This clone was observed a handful of times. Its specific antigen is unknown. Nothing much larger sits one base from this clone, and base qualities are not available. The sample originates from a study of T cell responses to AZD1222 COVID-19 vaccine (dated by TCRdb to about 2021). The study in broad terms: AZD1222 recipients with second doses at about 4 weeks or about 12 weeks were pooled, because spike-specific TCR depth and breadth did not differ between schedules. A total of approximately 240 trial participants underwent TCR sequencing, of whom around 200 received two doses of AZD1222 and approximately 25 received two doses of the MenACWY control vaccine. Enrollment into the trials was organized by age into subgroups of 18-55, 56-69 and 70-plus years, and those subgroups contained around 150, 28 and 57 TCR-sequenced participants, respectively. Broader findings and caveats from the paper: CD4 TCRs associated with the vaccine covered the entire spike protein, and the dominant responses were in regions 160-218 and 743-854. Epitopes outside the regions mutated in the B.1.351 and B.1.1.7 variants were reportedly recognized by nearly half of the unique spike-specific TCRs. The 56-69-year group was small, and its depth increase did not reach significance, likely because of low power. Most participants were white British and females outnumbered males, and the authors suggested that clonal diversity may have been underestimated. Conclusions about previously exposed vaccinees are limited because only six or seven AZD1222 recipients were SARS-CoV-2 seropositive at baseline. Because no samples from the day 14 peak response were available, repertoires could be characterized only after the peak T cell response. After two AZD1222 doses, both the breadth and the depth of spike-specific TCRs were significantly higher than at day 0 and than in MenACWY recipients.

Explained via the paper, the time point label denotes: baseline before first vaccination. Vaccinee samples came from UK trials COV001 and COV002, including a single-blind randomized controlled phase 2/3 trial of AZD1222 (ChAdOx1 nCoV-19) in healthy adults. For TCRbeta chain sequencing, PBMC samples from trial participants were taken at day 0 and at day 28 after the second dose. CDR3 length: 14 amino acids, cysteine to phenylalanine. Only the CDR3 DNA is retained, 42 bases long and in frame from the first base. The V end loses 5 bases and the J end loses 6 bases, and a stretch of 13 bases separates them. The germline V gene specifies SNHLY as CDR1 and FYNNEI as CDR2. The CDR3 regions of human TCRbeta chains were subjected to immunosequencing. Processing in the source paper ran as follows. TCRs in the repertoires were compared against a reference library of SARS-CoV-2-specific TCRs that had been generated with the MIRA antigen-specificity platform. Breadth was defined as the fraction of unique TCRs that were SARS-CoV-2-associated, and depth was defined as the fraction of total T cells that were SARS-CoV-2-associated. Using the MIRA data, every spike-specific TCR was mapped to the spike region that the TCR reacted to and assigned to either a CD4 or a CD8 class. Log10-transformed breadth and depth values were compared by one-way ANOVA with Sidak's multiple comparisons tests. This is the immuneACCESS table as TCRdb keeps it, with only in-frame sequences that have V and J called. A part of the clones is gone; compared with another copy, unresolved V genes explain less than half, and the rest is unexplained. V and J calls and clone size follow that table, whereas D and trimming were derived from the DNA. The table for this sample lists 78,000 or so clones; approximately 88% of them were counted only once. Of the sample, roughly a fifth is held by the ten largest clones.

The receptor comes from an adult in good health. The specimen comprised peripheral blood, sampled on day 0 of AZD1222 vaccination. The rearrangement joined TRBV2 to TRBJ1-4; the D gene is unclear. The CDR3 in this case is CASSINTGHEKLFF. The nucleotide sequence reads as follows: TGTGCCAGCAGTATCAACACCGGTCATGAAAAACTGTTTTTT.